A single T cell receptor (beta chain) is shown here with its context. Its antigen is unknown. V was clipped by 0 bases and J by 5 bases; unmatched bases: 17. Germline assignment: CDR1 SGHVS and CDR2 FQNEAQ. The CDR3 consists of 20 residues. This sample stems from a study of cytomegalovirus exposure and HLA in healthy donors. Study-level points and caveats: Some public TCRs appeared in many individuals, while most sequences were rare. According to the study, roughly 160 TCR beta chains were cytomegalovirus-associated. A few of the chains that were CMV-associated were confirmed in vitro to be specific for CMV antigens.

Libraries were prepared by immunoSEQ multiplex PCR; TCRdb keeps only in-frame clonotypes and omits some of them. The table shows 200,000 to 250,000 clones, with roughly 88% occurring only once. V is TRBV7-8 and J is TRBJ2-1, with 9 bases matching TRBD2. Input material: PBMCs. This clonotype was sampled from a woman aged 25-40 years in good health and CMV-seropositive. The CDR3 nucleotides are TGTGCCAGCAGCTTAGCCCGCTTAGCGGGAGTTTTGAGGTTAAACAATGAGCAGTTCTTC. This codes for CASSLARLAGVLRLNNEQFF.